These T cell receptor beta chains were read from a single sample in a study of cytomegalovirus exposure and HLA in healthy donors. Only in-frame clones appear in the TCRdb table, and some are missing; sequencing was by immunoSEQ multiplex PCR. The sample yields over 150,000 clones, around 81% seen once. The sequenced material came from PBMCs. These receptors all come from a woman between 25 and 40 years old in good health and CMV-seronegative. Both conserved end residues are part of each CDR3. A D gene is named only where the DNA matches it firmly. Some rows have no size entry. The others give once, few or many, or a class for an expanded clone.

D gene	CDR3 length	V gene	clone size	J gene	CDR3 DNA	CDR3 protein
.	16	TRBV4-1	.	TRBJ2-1	TGCGCCAGCAGCCAGCTGGGCCCAAGCTCCTACAATGAGCAGTTCTTC	CASSQLGPSSYNEQFF
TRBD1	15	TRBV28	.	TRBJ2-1	TGTGCCAGCAGAACCGGGACAGGTAGATACAATGAGCAGTTCTTC	CASRTGTGRYNEQFF
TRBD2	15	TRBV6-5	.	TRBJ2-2	TGTGCCAGCAGTTACGGCGGGGGGTATTCCGGGGAGCTGTTTTTT	CASSYGGGYSGELFF
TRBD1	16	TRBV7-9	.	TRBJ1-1	TGTGCCAGCAGCTTATCCGGACAGGGGATGAACACTGAAGCTTTCTTT	CASSLSGQGMNTEAFF
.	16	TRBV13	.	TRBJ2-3	TGTGCCAGCAGTCCCCGAAGCAGGGTGGTGGCAGATACGCAGTATTTT	CASSPRSRVVADTQYF
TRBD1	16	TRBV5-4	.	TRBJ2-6	TGTGCCAGCAGTTCGGGACAGGGATCCGGGGCCAACGTCCTGACTTTC	CASSSGQGSGANVLTF
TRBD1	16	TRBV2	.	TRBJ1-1	TGTGCCAGCATCAGCGGGACAGGCGCCCTGATGACTGAAGCTTTCTTT	CASISGTGALMTEAFF
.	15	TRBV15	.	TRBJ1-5	TGTGCCACCAGCAGAGGCAGGGGCCCAAATCAGCCCCAGCATTTT	CATSRGRGPNQPQHF
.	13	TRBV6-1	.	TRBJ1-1	TGTGCCAGCATCCTTTCCAGGGATACTGAAGCTTTCTTT	CASILSRDTEAFF
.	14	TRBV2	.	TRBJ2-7	TGTGCCAGCACTGAGGTGGGGGCGTGGTACGAGCAGTACTTC	CASTEVGAWYEQYF
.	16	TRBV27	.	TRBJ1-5	TGTGCCAGCAGTTTCTCAGGCGTATATAGCAATCAGCCCCAGCATTTT	CASSFSGVYSNQPQHF
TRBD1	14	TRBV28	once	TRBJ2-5	TGTGCCAGCAGTTTCTCGGACAGGGGAGAGACCCAGTACTTC	CASSFSDRGETQYF
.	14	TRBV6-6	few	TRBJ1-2	TGTGCCAGCAGACACGGGCAGGGCGACTATGGCTACACCTTC	CASRHGQGDYGYTF
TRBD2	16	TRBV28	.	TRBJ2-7	TGTGCCAGCAGTTTATATGCGGCTAGCGGGCACTACGAGCAGTACTTC	CASSLYAASGHYEQYF
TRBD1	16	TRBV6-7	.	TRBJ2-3	TGTGCCAGCAGCTCTGGACAGGGTAAGTGTTGCGATACGCAGTATTTT	CASSSGQGKCCDTQYF
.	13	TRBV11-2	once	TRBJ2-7	TGTGCCAGCAGGGCGCCCGGGACTTACGAGCAGTACTTC	CASRAPGTYEQYF
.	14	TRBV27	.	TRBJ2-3	TGTGCCAGCAGTCTGACAGGTTCCACAGATACGCAGTATTTT	CASSLTGSTDTQYF
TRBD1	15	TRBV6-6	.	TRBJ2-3	TGTGCCAGCACAGGACAGGGGGCTTTCACAGATACGCAGTATTTT	CASTGQGAFTDTQYF
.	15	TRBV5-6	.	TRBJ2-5	TGTGCCAGCAGCTCAGTTTTACAGGGCCAAGAGACCCAGTACTTC	CASSSVLQGQETQYF
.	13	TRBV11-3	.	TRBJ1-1	TGTGCCAGCAGCAGATGGGGAGACATTGAAGCTTTCTTT	CASSRWGDIEAFF
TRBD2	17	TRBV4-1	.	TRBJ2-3	TGCGCCAGCAGCCCCCCCCCACTAGCGGGGTACACAGATACGCAGTATTTT	CASSPPPLAGYTDTQYF
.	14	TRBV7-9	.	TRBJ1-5	TGTGCCAGCAGCCGATGGGGGGGGGATCAGCCCCAGCATTTT	CASSRWGGDQPQHF
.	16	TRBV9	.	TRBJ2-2	TGTGCCAGCAGCCCAGGGGGGGACAGGCGAACCGGGGAGCTGTTTTTT	CASSPGGDRRTGELFF
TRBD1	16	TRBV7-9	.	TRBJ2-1	TGTTCCAGCAGCTCCCCTCGGGGACAGGGATACAATGAGCAGTTCTTC	CSSSSPRGQGYNEQFF
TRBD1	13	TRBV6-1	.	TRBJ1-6	TGTGCCAGCCTGATCAGGGGGAATTCACCCCTCCACTTT	CASLIRGNSPLHF
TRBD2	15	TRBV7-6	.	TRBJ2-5	TGTGCCAGCAGCTTCTCTAGCGGGGGGGCGGAGACCCAGTACTTC	CASSFSSGGAETQYF
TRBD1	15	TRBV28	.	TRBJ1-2	TGTGCCAGCAGGGCCGGGACAGAGGCTAACTATGGCTACACCTTC	CASRAGTEANYGYTF
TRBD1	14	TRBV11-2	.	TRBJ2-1	TGTGCCAGCAGCCGGACAGGGGATTACAATGAGCAGTTCTTC	CASSRTGDYNEQFF
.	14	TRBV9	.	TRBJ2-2	TGTGCCAGCAGCCCAACGGCAGGAAACGGGGAGCTGTTTTTT	CASSPTAGNGELFF
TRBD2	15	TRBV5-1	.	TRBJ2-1	TGCGCCAGCAGCTTGATTAGCGGGGGGAACAATGAGCAGTTCTTC	CASSLISGGNNEQFF
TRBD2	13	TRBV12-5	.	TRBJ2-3	TGTGCTAGTGGAGCTAGCGGTACAGATACGCAGTATTTT	CASGASGTDTQYF
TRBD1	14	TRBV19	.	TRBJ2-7	TGTGCCAGTAGTCAATCAGGGGGCCCCTACGAGCAGTACTTC	CASSQSGGPYEQYF
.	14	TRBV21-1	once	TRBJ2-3	TGTGCAATACCCCCGGGGGGAGGCACAGATACGCAGTATTTT	CAIPPGGGTDTQYF
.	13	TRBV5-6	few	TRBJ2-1	TGTGCCAGCAGCTCCCCGGCCGAGGTCAGCGAGTTCTTC	CASSSPAEVSEFF
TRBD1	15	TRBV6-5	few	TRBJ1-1	TGTGCCAGCAGTTCGTGGACAGGGGATCGGACTGAAGCTTTCTTT	CASSSWTGDRTEAFF
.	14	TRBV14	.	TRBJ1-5	TGTGCCAGCAGCCAAGCCCGCAGCGGCGGGCCCCAGCATTTT	CASSQARSGGPQHF
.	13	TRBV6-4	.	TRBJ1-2	TGTGCTACTTCACAGCAAGCTAACTATGGCTACACCTTC	CATSQQANYGYTF
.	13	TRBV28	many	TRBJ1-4	TGTGCCAGCAAGGGGGGGACTAATGAAAAACTGTTTTTT	CASKGGTNEKLFF
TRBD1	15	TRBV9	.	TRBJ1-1	TGTGCCAGCAGCGCTGACAGGGGCAAGAACACTGAAGCTTTCTTT	CASSADRGKNTEAFF
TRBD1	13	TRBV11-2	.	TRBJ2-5	TGTGCCAGCAGCCAAGGGACAGTGGAGACCCAGTACTTC	CASSQGTVETQYF
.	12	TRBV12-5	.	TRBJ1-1	TGTGCTAGTCGGCGGGGGGACACTGAAGCTTTCTTT	CASRRGDTEAFF
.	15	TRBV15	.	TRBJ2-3	TGTGCCACCAGCAGCCGCCCTGACTTGGTCGATACGCAGTATTTT	CATSSRPDLVDTQYF
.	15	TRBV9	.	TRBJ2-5	TGTGCCAGCAGCCCCCCCACTAAGGCGGGAGAGACCCAGTACTTC	CASSPPTKAGETQYF
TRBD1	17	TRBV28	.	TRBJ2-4	TGTGCCAGCAGTTCTGGTGCAGGGGGTACGACCAAAAACATTCAGTACTTC	CASSSGAGGTTKNIQYF
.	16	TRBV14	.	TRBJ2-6	TGTGCCAGCAGCAACCGAAGACAGGTCAGGGCCAACGGCCTGACTTTC	CASSNRRQVRANGLTF
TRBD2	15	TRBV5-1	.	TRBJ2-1	TGCGCCAGCAGCCCACTGAGCGGGGGAGGACATGAGCAGTTCTTC	CASSPLSGGGHEQFF
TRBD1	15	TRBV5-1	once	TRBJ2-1	TGCGCCAGCAGCGTTGTCGGACAGGTATACAATGAGCAGTTCTTC	CASSVVGQVYNEQFF